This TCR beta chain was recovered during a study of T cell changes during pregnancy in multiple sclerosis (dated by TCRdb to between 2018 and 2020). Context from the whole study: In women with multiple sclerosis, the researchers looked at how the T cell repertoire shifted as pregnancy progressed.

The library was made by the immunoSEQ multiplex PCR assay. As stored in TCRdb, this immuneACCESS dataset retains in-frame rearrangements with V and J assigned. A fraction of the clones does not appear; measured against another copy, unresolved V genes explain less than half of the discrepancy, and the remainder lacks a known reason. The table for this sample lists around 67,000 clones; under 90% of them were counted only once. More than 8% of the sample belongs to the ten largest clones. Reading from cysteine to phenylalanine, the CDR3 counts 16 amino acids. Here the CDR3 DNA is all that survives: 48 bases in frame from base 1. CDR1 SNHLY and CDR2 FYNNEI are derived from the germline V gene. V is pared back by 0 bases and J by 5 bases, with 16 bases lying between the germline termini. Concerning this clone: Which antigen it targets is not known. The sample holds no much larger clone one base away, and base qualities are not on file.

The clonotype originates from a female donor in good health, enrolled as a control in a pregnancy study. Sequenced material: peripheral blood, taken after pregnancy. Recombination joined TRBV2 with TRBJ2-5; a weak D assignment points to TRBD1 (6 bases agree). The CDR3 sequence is CASSEAPGPQGETQYF. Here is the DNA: TGTGCCAGCAGTGAAGCTCCCGGACCGCAGGGGGAGACCCAGTACTTC.